These T cell receptor beta chains were read from a single sample in a study of beta chain features in type 1 diabetes. The method was immunoSEQ multiplex PCR; TCRdb's version includes in-frame clones alone and lacks a portion of them. The repertoire holds 250,000 or so clones, roughly 20% seen once, with less than 0.03% in the top ten. The sample comprised naive CD4+ T cells from blood. All receptors come from a woman between 40 and 50 years old with type 1 diabetes. CDR3s include the opening cysteine and the closing phenylalanine or tryptophan. The D gene is left open where the match is weak. Size is stated for part of the rows, as once, few or many counts, or as a class when the clone is expanded.

CDR3: CASVSYEQYF
DNA: TGTGCCAGTGTATCCTACGAGCAGTACTTC
size: few
J: TRBJ2-7
D: .
V: TRBV9

CDR3: CAWSVQGTGMGYTF
DNA: TGTGCCTGGAGTGTACAGGGGACAGGGATGGGCTACACCTTC
size: once
J: TRBJ1-2
D: TRBD1
V: TRBV30

CDR3: CASSVGPALGGQETQYF
DNA: TGTGCCAGCAGCGTAGGGCCGGCCCTGGGAGGCCAAGAGACCCAGTACTTC
size: .
J: TRBJ2-5
D: .
V: TRBV9

CDR3: CASSSPSGGNIQYF
DNA: TGTGCCAGCAGCTCCCCGTCAGGGGGAAACATTCAGTACTTC
size: .
J: TRBJ2-4
D: TRBD1
V: TRBV13

CDR3: CASSPGGTEAFF
DNA: TGTGCCAGCAGTCCAGGGGGAACTGAAGCTTTCTTT
size: few
J: TRBJ1-1
D: TRBD1
V: TRBV6-6

CDR3: CSVEQNPTQYF
DNA: TGCAGCGTTGAGCAGAACCCTACGCAGTATTTT
size: few
J: TRBJ2-3
D: .
V: TRBV29-1

CDR3: CASSLMAEYNEQFF
DNA: TGCGCCAGCAGCTTGATGGCAGAATACAATGAGCAGTTCTTC
size: .
J: TRBJ2-1
D: .
V: TRBV5-1

CDR3: CASSLVSNQPQHF
DNA: TGTGCCAGCAGCTTAGTAAGCAATCAGCCCCAGCATTTT
size: .
J: TRBJ1-5
D: .
V: TRBV11-2

CDR3: CASSLDRVDVLTF
DNA: TGTGCCAGCAGCTTGGACAGGGTTGACGTCCTGACTTTC
size: once
J: TRBJ2-6
D: TRBD1
V: TRBV11-2

CDR3: CASSPGQGLAKNIQYF
DNA: TGTGCCAGCAGTCCAGGACAGGGACTAGCCAAAAACATTCAGTACTTC
size: few
J: TRBJ2-4
D: TRBD1
V: TRBV7-2

CDR3: CASSVGAGGGDEQFF
DNA: TGTGCCAGCAGCGTAGGGGCGGGAGGCGGTGATGAGCAGTTCTTC
size: .
J: TRBJ2-1
D: TRBD2
V: TRBV9

CDR3: CASSLSRGLGNTIYF
DNA: TGTGCCAGCAGCTTATCCAGGGGGTTGGGGAACACCATATATTTT
size: few
J: TRBJ1-3
D: TRBD1
V: TRBV7-3

CDR3: CASSLSRLAGTDTQYF
DNA: TGCGCCAGCAGCCTTTCCCGACTAGCGGGCACAGATACGCAGTATTTT
size: .
J: TRBJ2-3
D: TRBD2
V: TRBV4-3

CDR3: CASRGGRNSPLHF
DNA: TGTGCCAGCAGAGGCGGGCGGAATTCACCCCTCCACTTT
size: .
J: TRBJ1-6
D: .
V: TRBV25-1

CDR3: CSVEGSLRFEAFF
DNA: TGCAGCGTTGAAGGGTCGCTACGCTTTGAAGCTTTCTTT
size: .
J: TRBJ1-1
D: .
V: TRBV29-1

CDR3: CASSLSGTNTEAFF
DNA: TGTGCCAGCAGCTTGAGCGGGACTAACACTGAAGCTTTCTTT
size: .
J: TRBJ1-1
D: .
V: TRBV5-4

CDR3: CASSYGQADTQYF
DNA: TGTGCCAGCAGTTACGGGCAGGCAGATACGCAGTATTTT
size: few
J: TRBJ2-3
D: .
V: TRBV6-6

CDR3: CASSHRDISDTQYF
DNA: TGCGCCAGCAGCCACCGGGACATCTCAGATACGCAGTATTTT
size: .
J: TRBJ2-3
D: .
V: TRBV4-3

CDR3: CASTSGTGNDEQYF
DNA: TGTGCCAGTACCTCCGGGACAGGGAACGACGAGCAGTACTTC
size: .
J: TRBJ2-7
D: TRBD1
V: TRBV19

CDR3: CAWSEGVGVTEAFF
DNA: TGTGCCTGGAGTGAGGGGGTGGGGGTGACTGAAGCTTTCTTT
size: few
J: TRBJ1-1
D: .
V: TRBV30

CDR3: CASSLEQENSPLHF
DNA: TGTGCCAGCAGCTTAGAGCAGGAAAATTCACCCCTCCACTTT
size: .
J: TRBJ1-6
D: .
V: TRBV7-9

CDR3: CASSYLQTGNNEQFF
DNA: TGTGCCAGCAGTTATTTGCAGACAGGGAACAATGAGCAGTTCTTC
size: few
J: TRBJ2-1
D: TRBD1
V: TRBV6-6

CDR3: CASSPGTGDGYTF
DNA: TGCGCCAGCAGCCCTGGGACAGGCGATGGCTACACCTTC
size: few
J: TRBJ1-2
D: TRBD1
V: TRBV4-3

CDR3: CASSLSGTAPGYTF
DNA: TGTGCCAGCAGCTTAAGCGGGACCGCTCCTGGCTACACCTTC
size: .
J: TRBJ1-2
D: .
V: TRBV7-2

CDR3: CASSLEGQEETQYF
DNA: TGCGCCAGCAGCTTGGAGGGACAGGAAGAGACCCAGTACTTC
size: few
J: TRBJ2-5
D: TRBD1
V: TRBV5-1

CDR3: CASSQGPGQGIAKNIQYF
DNA: TGCGCCAGCAGCCAAGGGCCGGGACAGGGGATCGCCAAAAACATTCAGTACTTC
size: .
J: TRBJ2-4
D: TRBD1
V: TRBV4-1

CDR3: CASRPAGGGGEKLFF
DNA: TGTGCCAGCAGGCCAGCGGGGGGAGGAGGTGAAAAACTGTTTTTT
size: .
J: TRBJ1-4
D: .
V: TRBV2

CDR3: CSAAGGGAMNEKLFF
DNA: TGCAGCGCCGCCGGCGGGGGGGCTATGAATGAAAAACTGTTTTTT
size: .
J: TRBJ1-4
D: .
V: TRBV29-1

CDR3: CASSPRIGLSNEQFF
DNA: TGTGCCAGCAGCCCCAGAATCGGGTTATCCAATGAGCAGTTCTTC
size: .
J: TRBJ2-1
D: .
V: TRBV7-9

CDR3: CASSGGVGQPQHF
DNA: TGTGCCAGCAGCGGGGGCGTAGGCCAGCCCCAGCATTTT
size: .
J: TRBJ1-5
D: .
V: TRBV7-3

CDR3: CASSPYDPGKEKLFF
DNA: TGTGCCAGCTCACCTTACGACCCAGGGAAGGAAAAACTGTTTTTT
size: few
J: TRBJ1-4
D: .
V: TRBV18

CDR3: CASSLRSDRVAKNIQYF
DNA: TGTGCCAGCAGCTTACGGTCGGACAGGGTAGCCAAAAACATTCAGTACTTC
size: .
J: TRBJ2-4
D: TRBD1
V: TRBV7-9

CDR3: CSVVRGGYGYTF
DNA: TGCAGCGTTGTTCGGGGGGGCTATGGCTACACCTTC
size: few
J: TRBJ1-2
D: .
V: TRBV29-1

CDR3: CSVVWPKIYTDTQYF
DNA: TGCAGCGTTGTTTGGCCGAAGATATACACAGATACGCAGTATTTT
size: few
J: TRBJ2-3
D: .
V: TRBV29-1

CDR3: CASSPPGLAGLYEQYF
DNA: TGTGCCAGCAGTCCCCCGGGACTAGCGGGGCTGTACGAGCAGTACTTC
size: .
J: TRBJ2-7
D: TRBD2
V: TRBV28

CDR3: CASIVTTGGNTEAFF
DNA: TGCGCCAGCATCGTGACGACAGGGGGGAACACTGAAGCTTTCTTT
size: few
J: TRBJ1-1
D: TRBD1
V: TRBV5-1

CDR3: CASSRPPTGAYGYTF
DNA: TGCGCCAGCAGCCGCCCGCCGACAGGGGCCTATGGCTACACCTTC
size: .
J: TRBJ1-2
D: TRBD1
V: TRBV4-1

CDR3: CASSYSGTTGELFF
DNA: TGTGCCAGCAGTTACTCGGGAACCACCGGGGAGCTGTTTTTT
size: .
J: TRBJ2-2
D: .
V: TRBV27

CDR3: CASSLRTGESSGNTIYF
DNA: TGTGCCAGCAGCTTACGGACAGGGGAGAGTTCTGGAAACACCATATATTTT
size: few
J: TRBJ1-3
D: TRBD1
V: TRBV7-2

CDR3: CASRSVIADYEQYF
DNA: TGCGCCAGCAGAAGCGTGATAGCGGACTACGAGCAGTACTTC
size: .
J: TRBJ2-7
D: .
V: TRBV5-1

CDR3: CAWSELLEAFF
DNA: TGTGCCTGGAGTGAGCTACTTGAAGCTTTCTTT
size: .
J: TRBJ1-1
D: .
V: TRBV30

CDR3: CAISEQDRGNTEAFF
DNA: TGTGCCATCAGTGAGCAGGACAGGGGAAACACTGAAGCTTTCTTT
size: .
J: TRBJ1-1
D: TRBD1
V: TRBV10-3

CDR3: CASSLAPLREGAEQYF
DNA: TGCGCCAGCAGCTTGGCCCCTTTGCGGGAGGGCGCCGAGCAGTACTTC
size: few
J: TRBJ2-7
D: TRBD2
V: TRBV5-1

CDR3: CASSARAINTEAFF
DNA: TGTGCCAGCAGTGCGAGGGCAATCAACACTGAAGCTTTCTTT
size: .
J: TRBJ1-1
D: .
V: TRBV2

CDR3: CASSSGQIYEQYF
DNA: TGTGCCAGCTCATCGGGACAGATCTACGAGCAGTACTTC
size: few
J: TRBJ2-7
D: TRBD1
V: TRBV18

CDR3: CASSLRGQGARGYTF
DNA: TGTGCCAGCAGTTTACGGGGACAGGGGGCCCGCGGCTACACCTTC
size: .
J: TRBJ1-2
D: TRBD1
V: TRBV28

CDR3: CASSQRQGATEAFF
DNA: TGCGCCAGCAGCCAAAGACAGGGGGCCACTGAAGCTTTCTTT
size: .
J: TRBJ1-1
D: TRBD1
V: TRBV4-3

CDR3: CASSFLDSERYQPQHF
DNA: TGTGCCAGCAGTTTTCTGGACAGTGAGAGGTATCAGCCCCAGCATTTT
size: .
J: TRBJ1-5
D: .
V: TRBV28

CDR3: CASSYSGTGDEKLFF
DNA: TGTGCCAGCAGTTACTCAGGGACAGGGGATGAAAAACTGTTTTTT
size: .
J: TRBJ1-4
D: TRBD1
V: TRBV6-5

CDR3: CASSQDSMLAANTGELFF
DNA: TGTGCCAGCAGCCAAGATAGCATGCTAGCAGCGAACACCGGGGAGCTGTTTTTT
size: .
J: TRBJ2-2
D: .
V: TRBV4-2

CDR3: CATTGQGRSEQYF
DNA: TGTGCCACTACAGGACAGGGAAGGTCCGAGCAGTACTTC
size: .
J: TRBJ2-7
D: TRBD1
V: TRBV11-2